One and the same sample provided the 14 T cell receptor beta chains below, sequenced in a study of OX40 agonist ivuxolimab in advanced cancers. Profiled with immunoSEQ multiplex PCR; TCRdb holds only in-frame clones, not every one. The profile shows some 90,000 clones, 80% to 90% of them singletons. The sequencing here drew on CD4+ or CD8+ T cells sorted from blood, taken in a trial of the OX40 agonist ivuxolimab. These receptors originate from an adult with an advanced solid tumor such as melanoma, head and neck, liver or kidney cancer.

The chain recombines TRBV5-4 with TRBJ2-5; 8 nucleotides align to TRBD1. The better agreement between TRBJ2-7 and the DNA end casts doubt on the J call. This CDR3 region has 15 residues. Germline CDR1 SGHNT, CDR2 YYREEE (reference sequence). The CDR3 coding sequence is TGTGCCAGCAGCAGCCTGAGGACAGGGAACCACGAGCAGTACTTC. This codes for CASSSLRTGNHEQYF.

This clone was observed once. CDR3 sequence reads: CASSPNSRDREQYF. The CDR3 DNA follows: TGCGCCAGCAGCCCGAATTCCCGGGATCGGGAGCAGTACTTC. The chain uses TRBV5-1 and TRBJ2-7; a possible D gene is TRBD2 (5 bases). The germline V and J ends were trimmed by 4 bases and 7 bases, with 18 bases remaining between them. This CDR3 spans 14 amino acids. The germline CDR1 and CDR2 sequences are SGHRS and YFSETQ. The full variable domain, with the rest looked up from reference TRBV5-1 and TRBJ2-7, is KAGVTQTPRYLIKTRGQQVTLSCSPISGHRSVSWYQQTPGQGLQFLFEYFSETQRNKGNFPGRFSGRQFSNSRSEMNVSTLELGDSALYLCASSPNSRDREQYFGPGTRLTVT.

The gene calls are TRBV6-1 and TRBJ2-1, with TRBD1 identical over 10 bases. This CDR3 region has 15 residues. V was pared by 5 bases and J by 7 bases, with 8 bases of the junction left unmatched. The germline V gene encodes CDR1 MNHNS and CDR2 SASEGT. CDR3 loop: CASSHDRGLRNEQFF. The CDR3 DNA follows: TGTGCCAGCAGTCATGACAGGGGGCTTAGGAATGAGCAGTTCTTC.

This chain connects TRBV6-1 to TRBJ1-3; D possibly corresponds to TRBD1 (6 bases). The CDR3 runs 15 residues. The V and J ends lost 5 bases and 1 base respectively, with 12 bases between them. Germline CDR1 and CDR2: MNHNS and SASEGT. The DNA for the CDR3 is TGTGCCAGCAGTACATCGACAGGTTCTGGAAACACCATATATTTT. It yields the protein CASSTSTGSGNTIYF.

This clone was detected a few times. The rearrangement joins TRBV30 to TRBJ1-2, with D possibly TRBD1 on 5 matching bases. Trimming took off 7 bases at V and 2 bases at J, with 14 bases between the two ends. Germline V gene sequence: CDR1 GTSNPN, CDR2 SVGIG (reference sequence). This CDR3 contains 13 residues. CDR3 amino acids: CASGTSGNYGYTF. The CDR3 DNA follows: TGTGCCTCGGGGACGTCGGGAAACTATGGCTACACCTTC.

CDR3 sequence: CASSQQGVSTEAFF. CDR3 in DNA: TGTGCCAGCAGCCAACAGGGGGTAAGCACTGAAGCTTTCTTT. This chain joins TRBV6-1 and TRBJ1-1; TRBD1 matches at 8 bases. V lost 6 bases to trimming and J lost 4 bases; unmatched junction nucleotides: 7. The length of the CDR3 is 14 residues. Germline lookup yields CDR1 MNHNS and CDR2 SASEGT.

This clone was found once. The chain combines TRBV5-4 with TRBJ1-1; TRBD1 is a possible D gene (5 bases). Germline V gene data show CDR1 as SGHNT and CDR2 as YYREEE (reference sequence). The CDR3 sequence is 14 residues long. Trimming took 4 bases from V and 5 from J, leaving 15 bases between them. The CDR3: CASSRSRALTEAFF. The DNA for the CDR3 is TGTGCCAGCAGCCGGAGCAGGGCGTTAACTGAAGCTTTCTTT.

This chain uses TRBV19 with TRBJ1-1, with D unclear. Germline lookup yields CDR1 LNHDA and CDR2 SQIVND (reference sequence). The CDR3 length is 14 residues. The V end was cut by 4 bases, the J end by 3 bases, with 12 bases between. CDR3 residues: CASSKRVTDTEAFF. In DNA form, the CDR3 reads TGTGCCAGTAGTAAGAGGGTGACCGACACTGAAGCTTTCTTT.

The CDR3 bases are TGTGCCAGCAGTCCCCCCAGCGGGGTCGGGGGAAACCACGAGCAGTACTTC. Translation: CASSPPSGVGGNHEQYF. The chain carries TRBV28 and TRBJ2-7; TRBD2 agrees at 7 bases. Losses at the gene ends were 5 bases for V and 5 bases for J; bases not matched to a gene: 18. Germline CDR1 is MDHEN and CDR2 is SYDVKM. The CDR3 has 17 amino acids. Together with reference TRBV28 and TRBJ2-7, the CDR3 gives the full variable domain: DVKVTQSSRYLVKRTGEKVFLECVQDMDHENMFWYRQDPGLGLRLIYFSYDVKMKEKGDIPEGYSVSREKKERFSLILESASTNQTSMYLCASSPPSGVGGNHEQYFGPGTRLTVT.

V usage is TRBV6-6 and J usage is TRBJ2-7, with TRBD1 identical over 9 bases. Per the germline V gene, CDR1 is MNHNY and CDR2 is SVGAGI (reference sequence). The CDR3 consists of 15 residues. V gave up 2 bases and J gave up 3 bases; unmatched junction bases: 5. This chain's CDR3 is CASSYEGQGVYEQYF. The CDR3 nucleotides read TGTGCCAGCAGTTACGAGGGACAGGGCGTCTACGAGCAGTACTTC.

The chain combines TRBV7-6 with TRBJ2-3; 9 bases are a match to TRBD2. CDR3 size: 15 residues. With V trimmed by 1 base and J by 4 bases, 3 bases remained unmatched. In germline, CDR1 is SGHVS, CDR2 FNYEAQ. CDR3 nucleotide sequence: TGTGCCAGCAGCTTAGTAGCGGGGGCCGCAGATACGCAGTATTTT. It is translated as CASSLVAGAADTQYF. Looking up the rest from reference TRBV7-6 and TRBJ2-3 gives the full variable domain: GAGVSQSPRYKVTKRGQDVALRCDPISGHVSLYWYRQALGQGPEFLTYFNYEAQQDKSGLPNDRFSAERPEGSISTLTIQRTEQRDSAMYRCASSLVAGAADTQYFGPGTRLTVL.

The chain links TRBV27 to TRBJ1-1, with D perhaps TRBD1 (6 bases). The V end lost 2 bases, the J end lost 4 bases, and 8 bases lay between the germline ends. This CDR3 comprises 13 residues. Germline values: CDR1 MNHEY, CDR2 SMNVEV (reference sequence). CDR3 DNA sequence: TGTGCCAGCAGTTTAGAAGGGGGCACTGAAGCTTTCTTT. It specifies CASSLEGGTEAFF.

This CDR3 reads CASSQGKGLGTDTQYF. The CDR3 DNA follows: TGTGCCAGCAGCCAAGGGAAGGGGCTCGGCACAGATACGCAGTATTTT. This chain links TRBV14 with TRBJ2-3, with D possibly matching TRBD1 (5 bases). Germline V gene lookup returns CDR1 SGHDN and CDR2 FVKESK. There are 16 residues in the CDR3. Trimming cost V 1 base and J 1 base, with 12 bases left between them.

The chain carries TRBV7-2 and TRBJ1-3; a possible D gene is TRBD1 (6 bases). V lost 1 base and J 2 bases, leaving 12 bases between the germline ends. This CDR3 is built from 16 residues. Germline V gives CDR1 SGHTA, CDR2 FQGNSA. CDR3: CASSLEFRGTGNTIYF. The CDR3, as DNA: TGTGCCAGCAGCTTAGAATTTAGGGGGACTGGAAACACCATATATTTT.